Each of the 13 T cell receptor beta chains below was sequenced from the same sample in a study of persistence of HIV-infected CD4 T cells. Cells were stimulated nonspecifically with anti-CD3/anti-CD28 magnetic beads. Sorting selected CD4+ T cells upregulating both CD40 ligand and CD69. No antigens are known for them. Sequencing used immunoSEQ version 4 in survey mode. Here immunoSEQ multiplex PCR was the method, and the copy in TCRdb shows in-frame clones only, minus some. The sample contains some 45,000 clones, about nine tenths of which appear only once. The input for sequencing was CD4+ T cells sorted from PBMCs after roughly 20-hour stimulation, taken from a patient who received antiretroviral therapy. These receptors came from an adult woman with HIV who was CMV-seropositive.

This clone was seen once. The V call is TRBV7-2, the J call TRBJ2-7; 8 positions agree with TRBD1. The length of the CDR3 is 14 residues. From germline, CDR1 is SGHTA and CDR2 FQGNSA. J gave up 7 bases and V 6 bases, and 11 bases lay outside the gene matches. In DNA, the CDR3 is TGTGCCAGCAGGTCCGGGACAGGTTCTTATGAGCAGTACTTC. Translated: CASRSGTGSYEQYF.

The gene calls are TRBV7-2 and TRBJ1-5; the match to TRBD1 covers 8 bases. The trim removed 2 bases at V and 7 bases at J, leaving 4 bases unmatched. CDR1 is SGHTA, CDR2 FQGNSA, per germline. The CDR3 extends over 14 amino acids. Here the CDR3 DNA reads TGTGCCAGCAGCTTACCAGGGGGCTTCCAGCCCCAGCATTTT. It translates to CASSLPGGFQPQHF.

This rearrangement joins TRBV19 to TRBJ1-5; 9 nucleotides agree with TRBD1. V lost 6 bases, J lost 3 bases, and 6 bases stayed unmatched. The CDR3 spans 15 residues. The germline V gene has CDR1 LNHDA and CDR2 SQIVND (reference sequence). This chain's CDR3 is CASSPDRGLNQPQHF. In nucleotides, the CDR3 is TGTGCCAGTAGCCCGGACAGGGGCCTCAATCAGCCCCAGCATTTT.

This chain joins TRBV12-3 or TRBV12-4 and TRBJ1-2; no reliable D call. Trimming removed 1 base from V and 3 bases from J, with 6 bases in between. The CDR3 has 13 amino acids. This CDR3 is CASSLGPDYGYTF. The DNA for the CDR3 is TGTGCCAGCAGTTTAGGGCCGGACTATGGCTACACCTTC.

The J gene is TRBJ2-1, the V gene TRBV4-2; 7 positions match TRBD2. With V trimmed by 0 bases and J by 6 bases, 8 bases remained unmatched. CDR3 length: 16 amino acids. The germline V gene has CDR1 LGHNA and CDR2 YNFKEQ. The DNA for the CDR3 is TGTGCCAGCAGCCAAGATACGGGACTACCCCTCAATGAGCAGTTCTTC. Its translation is CASSQDTGLPLNEQFF.

For this clone: Other nucleotide sequences from this sample produce the same CDR3. J is TRBJ2-2 and V is TRBV11-3; D is unresolved. The CDR3 length is 14 residues. V dropped 3 bases and J dropped 0 bases, with 5 bases sitting between them. The germline CDR1 and CDR2 sequences are SGHNT and YENEEA. The CDR3 loop is CASSLLANTGELFF. The CDR3 region has the DNA TGTGCCAGCAGCTTGCTTGCGAACACCGGGGAGCTGTTTTTT. The entire variable domain, with the rest obtained from reference TRBV11-3 and TRBJ2-2, is as follows: EAGVVQSPRYKIIEKKQPVAFWCNPISGHNTLYWYLQNLGQGPELLIRYENEEAVDDSQLPKDRFSAERLKGVDSTLKIQPAELGDSAVYLCASSLLANTGELFFGEGSRLTVL.

The rearrangement uses TRBV7-6 and TRBJ1-2, with D possibly TRBD1 on 5 matching bases. CDR3 length equals 14 residues. The germline V gene encodes CDR1 SGHVS and CDR2 FNYEAQ. Trimming pared 1 base from V and 4 bases from J, leaving 10 bases between. The CDR3 here is CASSLEGRGYGYTF. CDR3 DNA sequence: TGTGCCAGCAGCTTAGAGGGGAGGGGCTATGGCTACACCTTC.

The V and J genes are TRBV5-6 and TRBJ1-3; weak D call: TRBD1 (6 bases). Germline V lookup: CDR1 SGHDT, CDR2 YYEEEE. With 0 bases removed from V and 0 bases from J, the gap between germline ends came to 10 bases. The CDR3 covers 16 residues. The CDR3 protein is CASSLGTAISGNTIYF. DNA for the CDR3: TGTGCCAGCAGCTTGGGGACAGCCATCTCTGGAAACACCATATATTTT.

The chain joins TRBV30 to TRBJ2-3; a possible D gene is TRBD1 (6 bases). In germline, CDR1 is GTSNPN, CDR2 SVGIG (reference sequence). Between the trimmed V and J ends, which lost 3 bases and 0 bases, there was a span of 13 bases. The CDR3 length is 15 residues. The CDR3 DNA reads TGTGCCTGGAGCGTAGCTAGGGGGAGCACAGATACGCAGTATTTT. It translates to CAWSVARGSTDTQYF.

This rearrangement joins TRBV5-6 to TRBJ1-1; tentative D call: TRBD1 (6 bases). The CDR3 sequence is 15 residues long. Germline-derived CDR1 and CDR2 are SGHDT and YYEEEE. With 1 base removed from V and 1 base from J, the gap between germline ends came to 11 bases. CDR3: CASSLYRAPNTEAFF. The CDR3 bases are TGTGCCAGCAGCTTGTACAGGGCCCCGAACACTGAAGCTTTCTTT.

The rearrangement links TRBV7-8 to TRBJ1-6; D perhaps matches TRBD1 (5 bases). The CDR3 has 15 amino acids. Trimming took off 1 base at V and 7 bases at J, with 11 bases between the two ends. Germline values: CDR1 SGHVS, CDR2 FQNEAQ. The CDR3 DNA reads as TGTGCCAGCAGCTTAGATCCGGGGCGGAATTCACCCCTCCACTTT. Its translation is CASSLDPGRNSPLHF.

This chain links TRBV7-3 with TRBJ2-3; D uncertain. Germline V gene data show CDR1 as SGHTA and CDR2 as FQGTGA. Trimming cost V 4 bases and J 5 bases, with 16 bases left between them. The CDR3 covers 15 residues. The CDR3 loop is CASSSDLSGQDTQYF. The DNA of the CDR3 is TGTGCCAGCAGCTCCGACTTAAGTGGGCAAGATACGCAGTATTTT. The variable domain in full, completed from reference TRBV7-3 and TRBJ2-3, reads GAGVSQTPSNKVTEKGKYVELRCDPISGHTALYWYRQSLGQGPEFLIYFQGTGAADDSGLPNDRFFAVRPEGSVSTLKIQRTERGDSAVYLCASSSDLSGQDTQYFGPGTRLTVL.

This sequence joins TRBV29-1 and TRBJ1-1; maybe TRBD1 (5 bases). The germline V and J ends were trimmed by 3 bases and 4 bases, with 9 bases remaining between them. The CDR3 sequence is 12 residues long. The germline gives CDR1 SQVTM, CDR2 ANQGSEA. The CDR3, as DNA: TGCAGCGTTGAGAGGGGAAGCACTGAAGCTTTCTTT. As protein: CSVERGSTEAFF.